These 3 T cell receptor beta chains were all obtained from the same sample, sequenced in a study of cytomegalovirus exposure and HLA in healthy donors. The data were produced by immunoSEQ multiplex PCR, yet TCRdb's version contains in-frame clones alone and is incomplete. The data show just over 80,000 clones, approximately 96% seen once. Specimen: PBMCs. All receptors derive from a woman aged 18-35 years in good health and CMV-seronegative.

As DNA, the CDR3 is TGTGCCAGCACGGTTGCCGGGGAGCTGTTTTTT. Amino acid sequence: CASTVAGELFF. The chain is built from TRBV28 and TRBJ2-2; D is unresolved. This CDR3 contains 11 residues. V lost 7 bases, J lost 6 bases, and 6 bases lay in between. CDR1 is MDHEN, CDR2 SYDVKM, per germline.

Here the CDR3 reads CASSRGLPDEQYF. The CDR3 nucleotides read TGCGCCAGCAGCCGGGGACTTCCCGACGAGCAGTACTTC. The V and J genes are TRBV4-1 and TRBJ2-7; perhaps TRBD2 as D (6 bases). The CDR3 loop spans 13 amino acids. Germline CDR1 reads MGHRA; CDR2 reads YSYEKL. The germline V and J ends were trimmed by 4 bases and 5 bases, with 12 bases remaining between them.

The rearrangement joins TRBV10-1 to TRBJ2-5; D possibly corresponds to TRBD2 (7 bases). This CDR3 has 16 amino acids. Germline V gene lookup returns CDR1 WNHNN and CDR2 SYGVQD (reference sequence). Deletions cut 6 bases from V and 5 bases from J, with 22 bases between. The CDR3 is CASREGTTGRLETQYF. CDR3 sequence (DNA): TGCGCCAGCAGGGAGGGGACTACAGGGAGACTCGAGACCCAGTACTTC.